The present T cell receptor beta chain was sequenced within a study of cytotoxic CD8 clonotypes in ibrutinib-treated CLL. Using immunoSEQ multiplex PCR, the repertoire was profiled, and TCRdb retains in-frame clones only, with some absent. The sample yields about 250,000 clones, 70% seen once. A remark on this clone: Its antigen is not known.

Study-wide results and caveats: Collection times varied between progressing and sustained-remission patients.

V was trimmed by 2 bases and J by 7 bases, leaving 21 bases between them. The CDR3 length is 16 residues. The germline gives CDR1 MNHEY, CDR2 SVGAGI. Sequenced here: PBMCs, sampled after 24 months of ibrutinib treatment. The rearrangement joins TRBV6-5 to TRBJ2-7, with D tentatively TRBD2 (5 bases). This TCR was recovered from a human donor with chronic lymphocytic leukemia. CDR3 loop: CASSYTSSSPLVEQYF. The CDR3 DNA follows: TGTGCCAGCAGTTACACCTCTAGCTCCCCTCTCGTGGAGCAGTACTTC.